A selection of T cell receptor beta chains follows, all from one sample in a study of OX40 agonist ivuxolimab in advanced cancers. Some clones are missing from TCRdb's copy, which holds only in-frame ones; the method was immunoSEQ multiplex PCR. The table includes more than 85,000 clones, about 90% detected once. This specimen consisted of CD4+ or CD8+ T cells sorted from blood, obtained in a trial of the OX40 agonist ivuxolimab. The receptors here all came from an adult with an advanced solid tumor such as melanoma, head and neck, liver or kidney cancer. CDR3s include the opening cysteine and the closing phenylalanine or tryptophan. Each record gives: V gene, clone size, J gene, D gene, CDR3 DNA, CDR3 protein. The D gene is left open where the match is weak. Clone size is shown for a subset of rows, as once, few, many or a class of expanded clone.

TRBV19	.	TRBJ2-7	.	TGTGCCAGTAGTATATCCCCCACCTACGAGCAGTACTTC	CASSISPTYEQYF
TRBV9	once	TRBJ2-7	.	TGTGCCAGCAGCGCTCACAGGGTAACCTACGAGCAGTACTTC	CASSAHRVTYEQYF
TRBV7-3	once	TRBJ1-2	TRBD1	TGTGCCAGCCTCCCCGGGACAGCCTTCTATGGCTACACCTTC	CASLPGTAFYGYTF
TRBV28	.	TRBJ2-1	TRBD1	TGTGCCAGCAGTCGGGGACAGTTCTCCTACAATGAGCAGTTCTTC	CASSRGQFSYNEQFF
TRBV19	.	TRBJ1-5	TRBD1	TGTGCCAGTAGTACCAGGGGGCGCGATCAGCCCCAGCATTTT	CASSTRGRDQPQHF
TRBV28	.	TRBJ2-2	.	TGTGCCACCCAACAGCGGACCAACACCGGGGAGCTGTTTTTT	CATQQRTNTGELFF
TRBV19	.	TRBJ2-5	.	TGTGCCAGTAGTAACGTGGGAGTTTTGACCCAGTACTTC	CASSNVGVLTQYF
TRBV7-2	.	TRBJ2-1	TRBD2	TGTGCCAGCAGCTTGACTAGCACCTCCTACAATGAGCAGTTCTTC	CASSLTSTSYNEQFF
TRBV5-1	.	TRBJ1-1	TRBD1	TGCGCCAGCAGCCGACAGGGGATGAACACTGAAGCTTTCTTT	CASSRQGMNTEAFF
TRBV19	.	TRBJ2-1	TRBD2	TGTGCCAGCGGGCTAGCGGGAGGTTCGGCCTACAATGAGCAGTTCTTC	CASGLAGGSAYNEQFF
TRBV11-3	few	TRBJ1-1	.	TGTGCCAGCAGCCGCGACAGGAACACTGAAGCTTTCTTT	CASSRDRNTEAFF
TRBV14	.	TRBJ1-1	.	TGTGCCAGCTACCTTAACAGGGTTGGGGCTTTCTTT	CASYLNRVGAFF
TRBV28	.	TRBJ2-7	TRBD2	TGTGCCAGCAGCGTTGGGACCGGGACTAGCTACGAGCAGTACTTC	CASSVGTGTSYEQYF
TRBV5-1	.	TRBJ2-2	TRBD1	TGCGCCAGCAGCCATGCAGACAGGGTCTTGGGCGGGGAGCTGTTTTTT	CASSHADRVLGGELFF
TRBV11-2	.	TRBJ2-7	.	TGTGCCAGCAGCTTATGGACAGCCACAGCCTACGAGCAGTACTTC	CASSLWTATAYEQYF
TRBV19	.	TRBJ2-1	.	TGTGCCAGTAGTAGCAGAGTGTTCTACAATGAGCAGTTCTTC	CASSSRVFYNEQFF
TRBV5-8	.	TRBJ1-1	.	TGTGCCAGCGGGACCGGCCGGAACACTGAAGCTTTCTTT	CASGTGRNTEAFF
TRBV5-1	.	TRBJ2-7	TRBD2	TGCGCCAGCAGCTTGTCCAGCGGGAGTGGCGAGCAGTACTTC	CASSLSSGSGEQYF
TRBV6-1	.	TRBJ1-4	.	TGTGCCAGCATCTCCCCCGGGGGCTGGGAAAAACTGTTTTTT	CASISPGGWEKLFF
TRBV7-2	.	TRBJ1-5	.	TGTGCCAGCAGCTTCGACGCAGGCAATCAGCCCCAGCATTTT	CASSFDAGNQPQHF
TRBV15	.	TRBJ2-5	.	TGTGCCACCAGCAGAGAGAGGGGAGGTAGGGAGACCCAGTACTTC	CATSRERGGRETQYF
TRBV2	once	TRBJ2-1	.	TGTGCCAGCACCCCCCGCTTACAAACCTACAATGAGCAGTTCTTC	CASTPRLQTYNEQFF
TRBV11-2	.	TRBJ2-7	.	TGTGCCAGCAGCTTAGCTCATCTTGGGGAGCAGTACTTC	CASSLAHLGEQYF
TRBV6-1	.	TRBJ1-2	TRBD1	TGTGCCAGCACCGGACAGGGAAACTATGGCTACACCTTC	CASTGQGNYGYTF
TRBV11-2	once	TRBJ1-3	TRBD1	TGTGCCAGCAGCTTAGGAGGGACAGGGGGCTCCGGAAACACCATATATTTT	CASSLGGTGGSGNTIYF
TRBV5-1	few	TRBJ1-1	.	TGCGCCAGCAGCCGGCCTTCTGGACAGCCGAACACTGAAGCTTTCTTT	CASSRPSGQPNTEAFF
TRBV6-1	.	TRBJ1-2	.	TGTGCCAGCACCCTGGAAAACTATGGCTACACCTTC	CASTLENYGYTF
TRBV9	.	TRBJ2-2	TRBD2	TGTGCCAGCAGCGTAGGGGCGGGAGGCGACACCGGGGAGCTGTTTTTT	CASSVGAGGDTGELFF
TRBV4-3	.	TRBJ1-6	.	TGCGCCAGCAGCCAAGATGGCAGCTATAATTCACCCCTCCACTTT	CASSQDGSYNSPLHF
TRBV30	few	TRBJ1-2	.	TGTGCCTGGAATATCCCTGCCCTGAATGCCCGTGGCTACACCTTC	CAWNIPALNARGYTF
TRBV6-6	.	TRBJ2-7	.	TGTGCCAGCAGTTACGGGGGATGGGGGGTCCCCTCAGAGCAGTACTTC	CASSYGGWGVPSEQYF
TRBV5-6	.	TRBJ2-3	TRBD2	TGTGCCAGCAGCTACCCCGGGGGGGCGACAGATACGCAGTATTTT	CASSYPGGATDTQYF
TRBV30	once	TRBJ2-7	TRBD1	TGTGCCTGGAGTGGGGACAGGATGCTCTCGGAGCAGTACTTC	CAWSGDRMLSEQYF
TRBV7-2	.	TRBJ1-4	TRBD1	TGTGCCAGCAGCCCCCAGGGGGGAGAAAAACTGTTTTTT	CASSPQGGEKLFF
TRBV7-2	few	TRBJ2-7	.	TGTGCCAGCAGCTTAGGTGGAGGGGACGAGCAGTACTTC	CASSLGGGDEQYF
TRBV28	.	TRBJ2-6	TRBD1	TGTGCCAGCAGTCCCCCGACAGGGTTCGGGGCCAACGTCCTGACTTTC	CASSPPTGFGANVLTF
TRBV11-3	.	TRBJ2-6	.	TGTGCCAGCAGCTCGAACTACGGGGGCGGTGGGGCCAACGTCCTGACTTTC	CASSSNYGGGGANVLTF
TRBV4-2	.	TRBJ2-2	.	TGTGCCAGCAGCCAGTTTGTGGAGGGGATGGACACCGGGGAGCTGTTTTTT	CASSQFVEGMDTGELFF
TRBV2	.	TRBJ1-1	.	TGTGCCAGCACGCGGGGTCGGGGGACTGAAGCTTTCTTT	CASTRGRGTEAFF
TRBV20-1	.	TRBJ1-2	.	TGCAGTGCTTGGGGCGCCACCGGGAACACCTTC	CSAWGATGNTF
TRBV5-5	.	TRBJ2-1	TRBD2	TGTGCCAGCAGCTTGGTGCGGGAGGTGGGTGAGCAGTTCTTC	CASSLVREVGEQFF
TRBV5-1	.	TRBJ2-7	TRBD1	TGCGCCAGCATGCCCTCCCGGGACAGCTCCTACGAGCAGTACTTC	CASMPSRDSSYEQYF
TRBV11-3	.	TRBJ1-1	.	TGTGCCAGCAGCGAGGGGAGGAACACTGAAGCTTTCTTT	CASSEGRNTEAFF
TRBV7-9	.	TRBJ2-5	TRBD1	TGTGCCAGCAGCTTAGCGCTGGGACAGGGATGGGAGACCCAGTACTTC	CASSLALGQGWETQYF
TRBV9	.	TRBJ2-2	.	TGTGCCAGCAGCGTAGTGAGTTCTGTTGGCGGGGAGCTGTTTTTT	CASSVVSSVGGELFF